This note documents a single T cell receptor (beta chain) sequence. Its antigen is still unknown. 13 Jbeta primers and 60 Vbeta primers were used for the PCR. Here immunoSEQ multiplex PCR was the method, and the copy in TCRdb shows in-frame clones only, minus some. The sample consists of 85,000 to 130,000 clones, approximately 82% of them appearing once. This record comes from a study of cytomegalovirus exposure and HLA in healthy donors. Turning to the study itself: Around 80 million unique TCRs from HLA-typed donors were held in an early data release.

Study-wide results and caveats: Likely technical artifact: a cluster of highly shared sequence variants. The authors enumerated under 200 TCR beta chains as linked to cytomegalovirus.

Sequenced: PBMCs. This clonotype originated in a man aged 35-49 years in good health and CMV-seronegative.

The CDR3 is CASSSGLGRQSYEQYF. CDR3 DNA: TGTGCCAGCAGTTCCGGCCTCGGGAGGCAGAGCTACGAGCAGTACTTC. V and J are TRBV27 and TRBJ2-7; 7 positions agree with TRBD2. J was trimmed by 3 bases and V by 4 bases; bases with no gene match: 12. The CDR3 extends over 16 amino acids. The germline V gene encodes CDR1 MNHEY and CDR2 SMNVEV (reference sequence).